This passage covers 24 T cell receptor beta chains from one sample sequenced in a study of radiotherapy plus CTLA-4 blockade in lung cancer. TCRdb keeps only in-frame clones here, not all; method: immunoSEQ multiplex PCR. The table includes 60,000 to 70,000 clones, over 80% detected once. The sample here was peripheral blood, taken from a patient treated with radiotherapy plus ipilimumab. The source is a human donor with non-small cell lung cancer who had a partial response to radiotherapy plus ipilimumab.

J is TRBJ2-5 and V is TRBV7-9; D is perhaps TRBD2 (6 bases). Trimming left V 5 bases short and J 4 bases short, with 11 bases between. CDR3 length: 13 amino acids. Germline CDR1 and CDR2: SEHNR and FQNEAQ (reference sequence). The CDR3, as DNA: TGTGCCAGCAGCGCTCCCGGGGGAGAGACCCAGTACTTC. Its translation is CASSAPGGETQYF.

V is TRBV9 and J is TRBJ2-1; D perhaps matches TRBD1 (6 bases). Germline V gives CDR1 SGDLS, CDR2 YYNGEE. This CDR3 has 14 amino acids. Trimming removed 2 bases at V and 8 bases at J, with 14 bases between. CDR3 residues: CASSVGAGWDEQFF. CDR3 coding DNA: TGTGCCAGCAGCGTGGGGGCAGGGTGGGATGAGCAGTTCTTC.

This clone showed up just a few times. The chain combines TRBV7-9 with TRBJ2-7; weak D call: TRBD1 (6 bases). The ends were cut back, 5 bases at V and 3 bases at J, with 11 bases in the middle. CDR3 length: 13 residues. Germline CDR1 reads SEHNR; CDR2 reads FQNEAQ (reference sequence). This chain's CDR3 is CASSPTDSYEQYF. The CDR3 coding sequence is TGTGCCAGCAGCCCGACGGACAGCTACGAGCAGTACTTC.

The gene calls are TRBV5-4 and TRBJ2-1; 12 nucleotides line up with TRBD2. Germline V gene lookup returns CDR1 SGHNT and CDR2 YYREEE (reference sequence). V shed 4 bases, J shed 3 bases, and the junction held 5 bases outside the gene matches. CDR3 length: 16 residues. The CDR3 DNA sequence: TGTGCCAGCAGCCCACTAGCGGGAGGCCTCTACAATGAGCAGTTCTTC. Translating it yields CASSPLAGGLYNEQFF.

The chain combines TRBV7-2 with TRBJ2-1; D may be TRBD2 (5 bases). Germline CDR1 SGHTA, CDR2 FQGNSA. The V and J ends lost 5 bases and 0 bases respectively, with 11 bases between them. The CDR3 spans 15 residues. The CDR3 nucleotides are TGTGCCAGCAGCACCGCAGCGGCCTCCTACAATGAGCAGTTCTTC. Protein sequence: CASSTAAASYNEQFF.

The chain carries TRBV5-4 and TRBJ2-7; 7 bases are shared with TRBD2. Germline V gene data show CDR1 as SGHNT and CDR2 as YYREEE (reference sequence). V lost 4 bases and J lost 5; bases outside the gene matches: 9. The CDR3 loop spans 14 amino acids. Written as DNA, the CDR3 is TGTGCCAGCAGCCCGGGGAGGGAGACCCACGAGCAGTACTTC. It codes for CASSPGRETHEQYF.

This chain links TRBV13 with TRBJ1-4; 9 positions match TRBD1. The CDR3 loop spans 14 amino acids. V shed 7 bases, J shed 7 bases, and the junction held 7 bases outside the gene matches. From germline, CDR1 is PRHDT and CDR2 FYEKMQ (reference sequence). CDR3 residues: CASTAGTGIEKLFF. Here the CDR3 DNA reads TGTGCCAGCACGGCCGGGACAGGGATTGAAAAACTGTTTTTT.

This chain joins TRBV4-2 and TRBJ2-5; perhaps TRBD1 as D (6 bases). CDR1 LGHNA and CDR2 YNFKEQ come from the germline V gene. V was clipped by 1 base and J by 4 bases, with 13 bases between them. This CDR3 comprises 15 residues. The CDR3 coding sequence is TGTGCCAGCAGCCAAGCCGGACAGTTCCTAGAGACCCAGTACTTC. Encoded protein: CASSQAGQFLETQYF.

The CDR3 bases are TGTGCCAGCAGTTTAAACTGGGGGGGGCACGGCACTGAAGCTTTCTTT. This translates into CASSLNWGGHGTEAFF. The gene calls are TRBV27 and TRBJ1-1; TRBD1 is a possible D gene (6 bases). This CDR3 has 16 amino acids. V was trimmed by 2 bases and J by 4 bases, leaving 17 bases between them. CDR1 is MNHEY and CDR2 is SMNVEV in the germline V gene (reference sequence).

The rearrangement links TRBV2 to TRBJ1-4; TRBD1 matches at 7 bases. J gave up 4 bases and V 6 bases, and 5 bases lay outside the gene matches. Germline CDR1 and CDR2: SNHLY and FYNNEI. The CDR3 covers 14 residues. CDR3 region: CASRPGQLNEKLFF. As DNA, the CDR3 is TGTGCCAGCAGGCCGGGACAGCTTAATGAAAAACTGTTTTTT. Supplemented by reference TRBV2 and TRBJ1-4, the full variable domain reads EPEVTQTPSHQVTQMGQEVILRCVPISNHLYFYWYRQILGQKVEFLVSFYNNEISEKSEIFDDQFSVERPDGSNFTLKIRSTKLEDSAMYFCASRPGQLNEKLFFGSGTQLSVL.

The chain employs TRBV28 and TRBJ1-2; no clear D gene. Trimming shortened V by 3 bases and J by 5 bases, and 10 bases separated the two germline ends. The CDR3 is 13 residues long. Germline V gives CDR1 MDHEN, CDR2 SYDVKM. The CDR3 loop is CASSLPPGYGYTF. DNA of the CDR3: TGTGCCAGCAGTTTGCCTCCGGGTTATGGCTACACCTTC.

The CDR3 loop reads CASNEREAGQPQHF. The CDR3, as DNA: TGTGCCAGCAACGAAAGAGAAGCGGGACAGCCCCAGCATTTT. The rearrangement joins TRBV2 to TRBJ1-5; D call uncertain. V lost 7 bases and J lost 7, with 17 bases in between. Germline assignment: CDR1 SNHLY and CDR2 FYNNEI. The CDR3 is 14 residues long.

The V gene is TRBV23-1, the J gene TRBJ2-7, with 7 bases lining up with TRBD1. TRBV23-1 is an ORF, with its function uncertain. The CDR3 is 16 residues long. V trimming: 4 bases; J trimming: 1 base; junction bases outside the gene matches: 10. CDR3 nucleotides: TGCGCCAGCAGTCCACCTGACAGGGCCCCTTCCTACGAGCAGTACTTC. Translated, it gives CASSPPDRAPSYEQYF.

The chain carries TRBV18 and TRBJ1-1; TRBD1 matches 10 bases. Unmatched junction bases numbered 3, after V lost 5 bases and J lost 3 bases. CDR1 and CDR2 from the germline V gene are KGHSH and LQKENI. The CDR3 runs to 14 residues. CDR3: CASSFGTGDTEAFF. The CDR3 DNA follows: TGTGCCAGCTCATTCGGGACAGGGGACACTGAAGCTTTCTTT. The full variable domain, in which reference TRBV18 and TRBJ1-1 provide the parts outside the CDR3, is NAGVMQNPRHLVRRRGQEARLRCSPMKGHSHVYWYRQLPEEGLKFMVYLQKENIIDESGMPKERFSAEFPKEGPSILRIQQVVRGDSAAYFCASSFGTGDTEAFFGQGTRLTVV.

V usage is TRBV5-1 and J usage is TRBJ2-1; 16 bases fit TRBD2. From germline, CDR1 is SGHRS and CDR2 YFSETQ. CDR3 length: 20 amino acids. V dropped 3 bases and J dropped 3; count of bases not matched to a gene: 12. The CDR3 DNA reads as TGCGCCAGCAGCTCGCTCGCCGGGACTAGCGGGAGGGGAAGCTACAATGAGCAGTTCTTC. This encodes CASSSLAGTSGRGSYNEQFF.

CDR3 sequence reads: CASSRQAGAKNIQYF. In DNA, the CDR3 is TGTGCCAGCAGTAGACAGGCCGGGGCCAAAAACATTCAGTACTTC. V is TRBV11-2 and J is TRBJ2-4; TRBD1 is a possible D gene (6 bases). The V gene lost 6 bases and the J gene lost 1 base, with 13 bases spanning the gap. This CDR3 is 15 amino acids long. In germline, CDR1 is SGHAT, CDR2 FQNNGV.

The genes are TRBV6-5 and TRBJ2-2; D is uncertain. Trimming removed 5 bases at V and 5 bases at J, with 3 bases between. There are 11 residues in the CDR3. Germline assignment: CDR1 MNHEY and CDR2 SVGAGI. The CDR3 nucleotides are TGTGCCAGCAGTGAGACCGGGGAGCTGTTTTTT. Encoded protein: CASSETGELFF.

The genes are TRBV7-9 and TRBJ1-2, with TRBD1 matching over 9 bases. V was pared by 5 bases and J by 8 bases, with 6 bases of the junction left unmatched. The CDR3 covers 13 residues. Germline CDR1 is SEHNR and CDR2 is FQNEAQ (reference sequence). The CDR3 loop is CASSRDRADGYTF. CDR3 DNA: TGTGCCAGCAGCCGGGACAGGGCGGACGGCTACACCTTC.

The genes are TRBV10-3 and TRBJ1-1; 7 bases are shared with TRBD1. Looked up from germline, CDR1 is ENHRY and CDR2 is SYGVKD. The CDR3 is 15 amino acids. Losses at the gene ends were 4 bases for V and 4 bases for J; bases not matched to a gene: 9. The DNA for the CDR3 is TGTGCCATCAGTGTTAGGGGGCCCACGTCCACTGAAGCTTTCTTT. It yields the protein CAISVRGPTSTEAFF.

The V and J genes are TRBV5-1 and TRBJ2-3, with TRBD1 matching 8 bases. The CDR3 sequence is 14 residues long. The J segment lost 3 bases and the V segment lost 9 bases, leaving 9 bases of the junction unmatched. The V gene's germline CDR1 is SGHRS and CDR2 YFSETQ. The CDR3 protein is CATTPGQETDTQYF. The DNA for the CDR3 is TGCGCCACCACACCGGGACAGGAGACAGATACGCAGTATTTT.

This chain joins TRBV5-4 and TRBJ2-2; 7 bases are a match to TRBD1. The CDR3 runs to 14 residues. V lost 0 bases and J lost 8; bases outside the gene matches: 4. Germline assignment: CDR1 SGHNT and CDR2 YYREEE (reference sequence). This CDR3 is CASSLEGARGELFF. The CDR3 DNA reads TGTGCCAGCAGCTTGGAGGGGGCCCGTGGGGAGCTGTTTTTT. The full variable domain, with the rest looked up from reference TRBV5-4 and TRBJ2-2, is ETGVTQSPTHLIKTRGQQVTLRCSSQSGHNTVSWYQQALGQGPQFIFQYYREEENGRGNFPPRFSGLQFPNYSSELNVNALELDDSALYLCASSLEGARGELFFGEGSRLTVL.

The rearrangement uses TRBV27 and TRBJ2-7, with TRBD1 matching 9 bases. This CDR3 contains 14 residues. With V trimmed by 5 bases and J by 2 bases, 4 bases remained unmatched. The germline V gene has CDR1 MNHEY and CDR2 SMNVEV (reference sequence). For the CDR3, the DNA is TGTGCCAGCAGTCAGAGACAGGGGGCCTACGAGCAGTACTTC. Residues: CASSQRQGAYEQYF.

The chain couples TRBV19 to TRBJ2-1; D may be TRBD1 (5 bases). CDR1 and CDR2 from the germline V gene are LNHDA and SQIVND (reference sequence). Deletions cut 6 bases from V and 0 bases from J, with 15 bases between. The CDR3 runs 16 residues. CDR3 DNA sequence: TGTGCCAGTAGCAAAGGGGTCCACTACTCCTACAATGAGCAGTTCTTC. Amino acid sequence: CASSKGVHYSYNEQFF.

The V call is TRBV5-1, the J call TRBJ2-2; 9 bases agree with TRBD1. The CDR3 has 15 residues. Losses at the gene ends were 4 bases for V and 3 bases for J; bases not matched to a gene: 4. Germline loops: CDR1 SGHRS, CDR2 YFSETQ. The CDR3 sequence: CASSPDRGDTGELFF. CDR3 coding DNA: TGCGCCAGCAGCCCGGACAGGGGCGACACCGGGGAGCTGTTTTTT.